The clone carrying this T cell receptor beta chain was observed a handful of times. To make TCR beta libraries, researchers used iRepertoire HTBI primers and Arm-PCR of CDR3 regions. TCRdb recomputed calls from the multiplex PCR reads with MiXCR, one row per CDR3 protein. This sample has roughly 400,000 distinct CDR3 sequences, with roughly 15% found just once. The CDR3 consists of 12 residues. CDR1 and CDR2 from the germline V gene are SQVTM and ANQGSEA. V shed 4 bases and J shed 6 bases, with 10 bases lying between them. These data are taken from a study of regulatory T cells in long-lasting Graves disease. Stated time point: newly diagnosed GD, antithyroid drugs for less than 3 months. PBMC RNA was the source of the TCR library. The sample also formed part of further work on T cells in Graves' hyperthyroidism and ophthalmopathy.

The V and J genes are TRBV29-1 and TRBJ1-5; D uncertain. Sample: peripheral blood mononuclear cells (PBMCs), taken at new diagnosis, from a patient treated with antithyroid drugs. The TCR was taken from a woman aged 18-29 years with Graves disease. In nucleotides, the CDR3 is TGCAGCGTTGGGACGGCGGGTCAGCCCCAGCATTTT. Translation: CSVGTAGQPQHF.